Listed below are T cell receptor beta chains from one sample, sequenced in a study of resident and recirculating memory T cells in vitiligo. Here immunoSEQ multiplex PCR was the method, and the copy in TCRdb shows in-frame clones only, minus some. The top ten hold less than 5.5% of the sample, which has 70,000 to 85,000 clones, approximately 93% seen once. The material sequenced was blood. The receptor source for this set is a male donor with vitiligo. The CDR3 runs from the conserved cysteine through the conserved F or W. The D gene is left open where the match is weak. Size tells how often a clone was seen (once, few, many) or the class of an expanded clone, and some rows leave it out.

v_gene: TRBV28
d_gene: TRBD1
abundance: .
j_gene: TRBJ2-7
CDR3aa: CASSRGQGEAYEQYF
CDR3nt: TGTGCCAGCAGCCGGGGACAGGGGGAAGCCTACGAGCAGTACTTC

v_gene: TRBV4-3
d_gene: .
abundance: .
j_gene: TRBJ1-1
CDR3aa: CASSQSLQKVNTEAFF
CDR3nt: TGCGCCAGCAGCCAATCCCTACAGAAGGTGAACACTGAAGCTTTCTTT

v_gene: TRBV5-4
d_gene: TRBD2
abundance: .
j_gene: TRBJ2-3
CDR3aa: CATRTSGVFDTQYF
CDR3nt: TGTGCCACCCGGACTAGCGGGGTATTCGATACGCAGTATTTT

v_gene: TRBV30
d_gene: .
abundance: .
j_gene: TRBJ1-1
CDR3aa: CAWIPAGGKNTEAFF
CDR3nt: TGTGCCTGGATCCCAGCGGGCGGGAAGAACACTGAAGCTTTCTTT

v_gene: TRBV5-1
d_gene: .
abundance: .
j_gene: TRBJ2-7
CDR3aa: CASSLGPSGSLLSYEQYF
CDR3nt: TGCGCCAGCAGCTTGGGCCCCTCAGGGTCCCTACTCTCCTACGAGCAGTACTTC

v_gene: TRBV25-1
d_gene: TRBD1
abundance: .
j_gene: TRBJ1-5
CDR3aa: CASSEATGGSNQPQHF
CDR3nt: TGTGCCAGCAGTGAGGCGACAGGGGGGAGCAATCAGCCCCAGCATTTT

v_gene: TRBV19
d_gene: TRBD2
abundance: .
j_gene: TRBJ2-5
CDR3aa: CASSIDSGGETQYF
CDR3nt: TGTGCCAGTAGTATAGATAGCGGGGGAGAGACCCAGTACTTC

v_gene: TRBV5-6
d_gene: TRBD1
abundance: once
j_gene: TRBJ1-2
CDR3aa: CASSFGRQGRALRYGYTF
CDR3nt: TGTGCCAGCAGCTTCGGGAGACAGGGCCGAGCGCTGCGATATGGCTACACCTTC

v_gene: TRBV5-1
d_gene: .
abundance: .
j_gene: TRBJ2-5
CDR3aa: CASSLTTETQYF
CDR3nt: TGCGCCAGCAGTCTTACTACGGAGACCCAGTACTTC

v_gene: TRBV7-2
d_gene: .
abundance: .
j_gene: TRBJ2-3
CDR3aa: CASSLGQESTDTQYF
CDR3nt: TGTGCCAGCAGCTTAGGACAGGAGAGCACAGATACGCAGTATTTT

v_gene: TRBV6-1
d_gene: TRBD2
abundance: .
j_gene: TRBJ2-3
CDR3aa: CASSETSGGAPDTQYF
CDR3nt: TGTGCCAGCAGTGAAACTAGCGGGGGGGCCCCAGATACGCAGTATTTT

v_gene: TRBV9
d_gene: .
abundance: .
j_gene: TRBJ1-4
CDR3aa: CASSEQGPDEKLFF
CDR3nt: TGTGCCAGCAGCGAACAGGGACCGGATGAAAAACTGTTTTTT

v_gene: TRBV7-6
d_gene: TRBD2
abundance: .
j_gene: TRBJ2-2
CDR3aa: CASSETQRGGGTGELFF
CDR3nt: TGTGCCAGCAGCGAGACGCAGCGGGGGGGCGGAACCGGGGAGCTGTTTTTT

v_gene: TRBV12-5
d_gene: .
abundance: .
j_gene: TRBJ2-1
CDR3aa: CASGLTDQYNEQFF
CDR3nt: TGTGCTAGTGGTTTAACAGATCAGTACAATGAGCAGTTCTTC

v_gene: TRBV5-8
d_gene: .
abundance: .
j_gene: TRBJ2-1
CDR3aa: CASSLASSYNEQFF
CDR3nt: TGTGCCAGCAGCTTAGCTTCCTCCTACAATGAGCAGTTCTTC

v_gene: TRBV11-2
d_gene: TRBD1
abundance: .
j_gene: TRBJ2-1
CDR3aa: CASSLGTGGNEQFF
CDR3nt: TGTGCCAGCAGCTTAGGGACAGGGGGCAATGAGCAGTTCTTC

v_gene: TRBV5-6
d_gene: .
abundance: .
j_gene: TRBJ2-3
CDR3aa: CACRREGADTQYF
CDR3nt: TGTGCCTGCCGACGTGAGGGTGCAGATACGCAGTATTTT

v_gene: TRBV30
d_gene: .
abundance: .
j_gene: TRBJ2-1
CDR3aa: CAFLPGLSSYNEQFF
CDR3nt: TGTGCCTTCCTTCCGGGACTTAGCTCCTACAATGAGCAGTTCTTC

v_gene: TRBV11-2
d_gene: .
abundance: .
j_gene: TRBJ1-6
CDR3aa: CASISPGIGSYNSPLHF
CDR3nt: TGTGCCAGCATTTCGCCAGGGATTGGCTCCTATAATTCACCCCTCCACTTT

v_gene: TRBV6-4
d_gene: .
abundance: .
j_gene: TRBJ2-3
CDR3aa: CASTEGRGSTDTQYF
CDR3nt: TGTGCCAGCACCGAGGGCAGGGGAAGCACAGATACGCAGTATTTT

v_gene: TRBV29-1
d_gene: .
abundance: once
j_gene: TRBJ1-1
CDR3aa: CSVVQGTEAFF
CDR3nt: TGCAGCGTGGTACAGGGCACTGAAGCTTTCTTT

v_gene: TRBV7-3
d_gene: TRBD2
abundance: .
j_gene: TRBJ2-1
CDR3aa: CASSSSGGSYNEQFF
CDR3nt: TGTGCCAGCAGCTCCTCGGGGGGCTCCTACAATGAGCAGTTCTTC

v_gene: TRBV18
d_gene: TRBD1
abundance: .
j_gene: TRBJ1-4
CDR3aa: CASSPTGRSNEKLFF
CDR3nt: TGTGCCAGCTCACCGACAGGGAGGAGTAATGAAAAACTGTTTTTT

v_gene: TRBV10-3
d_gene: .
abundance: .
j_gene: TRBJ2-2
CDR3aa: CAISDWGGQTTGELFF
CDR3nt: TGTGCCATCAGTGATTGGGGGGGGCAGACCACCGGGGAGCTGTTTTTT

v_gene: TRBV6-6
d_gene: .
abundance: once
j_gene: TRBJ1-1
CDR3aa: CASSRGFKDTEAFF
CDR3nt: TGTGCCAGCAGTCGGGGGTTCAAGGACACTGAAGCTTTCTTT

v_gene: TRBV6-6
d_gene: TRBD2
abundance: .
j_gene: TRBJ2-1
CDR3aa: CASITSGGGNEQFF
CDR3nt: TGTGCCAGTATCACTAGCGGGGGAGGCAATGAGCAGTTCTTC

v_gene: TRBV10-3
d_gene: .
abundance: .
j_gene: TRBJ2-7
CDR3aa: CAISESLQGASEQYF
CDR3nt: TGTGCCATCAGTGAGTCTCTTCAGGGTGCCTCCGAGCAGTACTTC

v_gene: TRBV15
d_gene: TRBD1
abundance: .
j_gene: TRBJ2-2
CDR3aa: CATRTGVGGELFF
CDR3nt: TGTGCCACCCGAACAGGGGTCGGCGGGGAGCTGTTTTTT

v_gene: TRBV5-1
d_gene: .
abundance: .
j_gene: TRBJ1-4
CDR3aa: CASKVAFSEKLFF
CDR3nt: TGCGCCAGCAAAGTGGCCTTTTCTGAAAAACTGTTTTTT

v_gene: TRBV9
d_gene: TRBD1
abundance: .
j_gene: TRBJ2-1
CDR3aa: CASSVGQGTELYEQFF
CDR3nt: TGTGCCAGCAGCGTAGGACAGGGGACGGAGTTATATGAGCAGTTCTTC

v_gene: TRBV7-3
d_gene: TRBD1
abundance: .
j_gene: TRBJ2-2
CDR3aa: CASSRGTGGYTGELFF
CDR3nt: TGTGCCAGCAGCCGGGGGACAGGAGGGTACACCGGGGAGCTGTTTTTT

v_gene: TRBV11-2
d_gene: .
abundance: .
j_gene: TRBJ2-2
CDR3aa: CASSLAQGYNTGELFF
CDR3nt: TGTGCCAGCAGCTTAGCCCAGGGATACAACACCGGGGAGCTGTTTTTT

v_gene: TRBV2
d_gene: .
abundance: .
j_gene: TRBJ2-7
CDR3aa: CASRTGSYSYEQYF
CDR3nt: TGTGCCAGCAGAACAGGGTCCTACTCCTACGAGCAGTACTTC

v_gene: TRBV18
d_gene: TRBD1
abundance: once
j_gene: TRBJ2-7
CDR3aa: CASSLRDSTTYEQYF
CDR3nt: TGTGCCAGCTCACTCCGGGACAGCACTACCTACGAGCAGTACTTC

v_gene: TRBV7-6
d_gene: .
abundance: once
j_gene: TRBJ2-1
CDR3aa: CASSQLYGRELYNEQFF
CDR3nt: TGTGCCAGCAGCCAACTTTACGGGAGAGAACTGTACAATGAGCAGTTCTTC

v_gene: TRBV28
d_gene: TRBD1
abundance: once
j_gene: TRBJ1-2
CDR3aa: CASASTGKGYTF
CDR3nt: TGTGCCAGCGCCTCGACAGGGAAGGGCTACACCTTC

v_gene: TRBV10-3
d_gene: TRBD1
abundance: .
j_gene: TRBJ1-5
CDR3aa: CAISEVKRDSQQPQHF
CDR3nt: TGTGCCATCAGTGAAGTGAAAAGGGACAGTCAACAGCCCCAGCATTTT

v_gene: TRBV7-8
d_gene: .
abundance: .
j_gene: TRBJ1-3
CDR3aa: CASSLAPSFVQAGNTIYF
CDR3nt: TGTGCCAGCAGCTTAGCGCCTAGCTTCGTCCAGGCGGGAAACACCATATATTTT

v_gene: TRBV19
d_gene: TRBD1
abundance: .
j_gene: TRBJ2-5
CDR3aa: CASSVSGTGAGETQYF
CDR3nt: TGTGCCAGTAGTGTGTCCGGGACAGGGGCGGGAGAGACCCAGTACTTC

v_gene: TRBV7-2
d_gene: TRBD1
abundance: .
j_gene: TRBJ2-7
CDR3aa: CASRFIPGQGYEQYF
CDR3nt: TGTGCCAGCAGGTTCATTCCGGGACAGGGCTACGAGCAGTACTTC

v_gene: TRBV7-3
d_gene: TRBD1
abundance: .
j_gene: TRBJ1-1
CDR3aa: CASSSDRGAEAFF
CDR3nt: TGTGCCAGCAGCTCCGACAGGGGCGCTGAAGCTTTCTTT

v_gene: TRBV7-2
d_gene: .
abundance: few
j_gene: TRBJ2-2
CDR3aa: CASTPGVANTGELFF
CDR3nt: TGTGCCAGCACCCCGGGGGTCGCGAACACCGGGGAGCTGTTTTTT

v_gene: TRBV10-3
d_gene: TRBD1
abundance: once
j_gene: TRBJ1-1
CDR3aa: CAAKGQGNPLNTEAFF
CDR3nt: TGTGCCGCGAAGGGACAGGGGAACCCTTTGAACACTGAAGCTTTCTTT

v_gene: TRBV18
d_gene: .
abundance: .
j_gene: TRBJ2-7
CDR3aa: CASSPKGFAYEQYF
CDR3nt: TGTGCCAGCTCACCAAAGGGGTTCGCCTACGAGCAGTACTTC

v_gene: TRBV19
d_gene: .
abundance: once
j_gene: TRBJ1-6
CDR3aa: CASTSGDSLSYNSPLHF
CDR3nt: TGTGCCAGTACCTCGGGGGACTCCCTCTCCTATAATTCACCCCTCCACTTT

v_gene: TRBV7-9
d_gene: .
abundance: .
j_gene: TRBJ1-3
CDR3aa: CASLLSSGNTIYF
CDR3nt: TGTGCCAGCCTCTTGAGTTCTGGAAACACCATATATTTT